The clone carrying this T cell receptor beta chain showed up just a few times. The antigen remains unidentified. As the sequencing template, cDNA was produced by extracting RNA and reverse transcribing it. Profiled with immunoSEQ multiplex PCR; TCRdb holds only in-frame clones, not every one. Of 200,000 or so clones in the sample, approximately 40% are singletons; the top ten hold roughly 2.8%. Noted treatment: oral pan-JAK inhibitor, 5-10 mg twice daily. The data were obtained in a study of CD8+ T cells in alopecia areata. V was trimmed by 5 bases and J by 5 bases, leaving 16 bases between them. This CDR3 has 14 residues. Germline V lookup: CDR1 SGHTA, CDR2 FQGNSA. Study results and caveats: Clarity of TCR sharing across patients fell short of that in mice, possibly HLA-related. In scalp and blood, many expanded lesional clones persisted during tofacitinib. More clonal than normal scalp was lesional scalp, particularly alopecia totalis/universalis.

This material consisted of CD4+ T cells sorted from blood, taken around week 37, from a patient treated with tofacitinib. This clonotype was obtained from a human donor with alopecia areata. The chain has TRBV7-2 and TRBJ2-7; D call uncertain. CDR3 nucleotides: TGTGCCAGCAGCCCCTCGCGCCCCGGCCACGAGCAGTACTTC. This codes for CASSPSRPGHEQYF.